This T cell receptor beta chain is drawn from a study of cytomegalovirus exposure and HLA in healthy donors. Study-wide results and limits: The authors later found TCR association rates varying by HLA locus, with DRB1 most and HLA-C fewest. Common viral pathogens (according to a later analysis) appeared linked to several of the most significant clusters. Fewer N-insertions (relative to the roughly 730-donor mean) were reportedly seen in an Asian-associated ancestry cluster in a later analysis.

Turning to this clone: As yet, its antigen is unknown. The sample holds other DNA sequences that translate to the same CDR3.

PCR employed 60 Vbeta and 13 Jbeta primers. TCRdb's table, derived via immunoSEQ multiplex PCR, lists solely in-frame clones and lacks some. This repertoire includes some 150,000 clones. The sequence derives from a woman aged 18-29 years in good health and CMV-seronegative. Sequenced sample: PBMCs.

CDR3 loop: CAWSVSSDTQYF. CDR3 in DNA: TGTGCCTGGAGCGTGTCGTCAGATACGCAGTATTTT. The chain joins TRBV30 to TRBJ2-3; D is unresolved. Trimming stripped 3 bases from V and 4 bases from J, with 8 bases between. The CDR3 length is 12 residues. Per germline, CDR1 GTSNPN and CDR2 SVGIG (reference sequence).